This T cell receptor (beta chain) originates from a study of blood T cells in healthy people across ages. In the study overall: Per every two T cells, about one barcoded beta molecule was captured by template switching.

Between the trimmed V and J ends, which lost 2 bases and 1 base, there was a span of 4 bases. Germline V lookup: CDR1 GTSNPN, CDR2 SVGIG (reference sequence). This CDR3 spans 12 amino acids. The use of a sample-barcoded 5' primer and a J-beta primer mix characterized a second PCR of 7 to 11 cycles. TCRdb redid the calling of the 5' RACE reads with MiXCR, one entry per CDR3 protein. Altogether roughly 1,700,000 distinct CDR3 sequences are present, about 30% being singletons, with the ten largest covering around 7.7%. This clonotype was counted between two and nine times. The sequence was obtained from a woman aged 25 to 45 in good health. Sequencing input: blood. V is TRBV30 and J is TRBJ2-3; D is unclear. The CDR3, as DNA: TGTGCCTGGAGTAGGGGCACAGATACGCAGTATTTT. Translation: CAWSRGTDTQYF.